This T cell receptor beta chain was obtained from a study of blood T cell repertoires in COVID-19. The wider study: Samples representing acute and convalescent COVID-19 were sourced from the United States, Italy and Spain. From T cells, B-cell-depleted T cells, or PBMCs came the material, which was cDNA or gDNA.

Per germline, CDR1 SGDLS and CDR2 YYNGEE. CDR3 length: 14 amino acids. V was trimmed by 0 bases and J by 4 bases, leaving 8 bases between them. Original analysis: Amplification with reference gene primers provided the estimates of nucleated cell counts. The method was immunoSEQ multiplex PCR; TCRdb's version includes in-frame clones alone and lacks a portion of them. V and J calls and clone size are given by that table; D and trimming were obtained from the DNA. The table has about 80,000 clones, approximately 80% seen once. Sequencing was done on a sample of peripheral blood. V and J are TRBV9 and TRBJ1-3; D perhaps matches TRBD1 (6 bases). This sequence was found in a man at least 80 years old with acute or convalescent COVID-19. The CDR3 here is CASSVEQGGNTIYF. In DNA, the CDR3 is TGTGCCAGCAGCGTAGAGCAGGGGGGAAACACCATATATTTT.